The clone carrying this T cell receptor beta chain turned up a few times. What it binds is unknown. Expressed TCRB transcripts were sequenced because the isolated RNA had all been reverse transcribed beforehand. Only in-frame clones appear in the TCRdb table, and some are missing; sequencing was by immunoSEQ multiplex PCR. The sample consists of roughly 150,000 clones, 9% of them appearing once. These data are taken from a study of beta chain features in type 1 diabetes. Points from the study as a whole: Patients with Type 1 diabetes showed moderately but significantly shorter TCRB CDR3s in all four CD4+ subsets.

The CDR3 spans 12 residues. Between the trimmed V and J ends, which lost 1 base and 9 bases, there was a span of 10 bases. Germline-derived CDR1 and CDR2 are MGHDK and SYGVNS. This chain uses TRBV25-1 with TRBJ2-7, with D tentatively TRBD2 (6 bases). The origin of this receptor is a woman aged 25 to 39 with type 1 diabetes. The sample consisted of central memory CD4+ T cells from blood. CDR3: CASSELEGAQYF. The CDR3 region has the DNA TGTGCCAGCAGTGAATTGGAGGGAGCGCAGTACTTC.